This T cell receptor beta chain stems from a study of metastatic and nonmetastatic thyroid tumors. Background on the study: Repertoires from malignant and benign thyroid patients were compared across blood and tumor or nodule tissue.

TCRdb reassembled clones from the PCR reads with MiXCR. Of some 3,100 clones in the sample, roughly 26% are singletons; the top ten hold more than 14%. No treatment had been given to any patient before thyroid surgery. Judged by abundance, this clone is medium-sized. Its antigen is still unknown. Findings of the study overall: It was reportedly found that TCR beta diversity was significantly higher in malignant thyroid tumors than in benign nodules, a difference seen in both blood and tumor samples.

Sequences were obtained from tumor tissue. This TCR was sampled from a female donor with papillary thyroid cancer or a benign thyroid nodule (not recorded which). Some clones in this sample may be carry-over from other donors' samples.

The CDR3 nucleotides are TGTGCCAGCAGCACACTAGCGGGAGGGCCCTACGAGCAGTACTTC. This encodes CASSTLAGGPYEQYF. The genes are TRBV3-1 and TRBJ2-7; the match to TRBD2 covers 13 bases. The germline V gene encodes CDR1 LGHDT and CDR2 YNNKEL (reference sequence). With V trimmed by 5 bases and J by 2 bases, 3 bases remained unmatched. The CDR3 totals 15 residues.